Below, 10 T cell receptor beta chains from the same sample are listed, as sequenced in a study of radiotherapy plus CTLA-4 blockade in lung cancer. Sequenced by immunoSEQ multiplex PCR; TCRdb stores in-frame clones only, minus some. The sample shows some 52,000 clones, roughly 84% of them seen only once. This specimen was peripheral blood, taken from a patient treated with radiotherapy plus ipilimumab. The receptors come from a human donor with non-small cell lung cancer who had a partial response to radiotherapy plus ipilimumab.

This chain uses TRBV14 with TRBJ2-7; TRBD1 agrees at 7 bases. The V and J ends lost 0 bases and 1 base, in that order; junction bases with no gene match: 3. The CDR3 is 15 amino acids. Germline V gives CDR1 SGHDN, CDR2 FVKESK. The chain's CDR3 is CASSQDVGQSYEQYF. In DNA, the CDR3 is TGTGCCAGCAGCCAAGACGTGGGACAGTCCTACGAGCAGTACTTC.

The chain links TRBV11-1 to TRBJ2-1, with D possibly matching TRBD1 (5 bases). Trimming took off 4 bases at V and 1 base at J, with 23 bases between the two ends. The CDR3 sequence is 19 residues long. From germline, CDR1 is SGHAT and CDR2 FQDESV (reference sequence). The DNA for the CDR3 is TGTGCCAGCAGCTCCTACTCCAGGCTAGGGGAAGGGTCCTACAATGAGCAGTTCTTC. This gives the protein CASSSYSRLGEGSYNEQFF.

The genes are TRBV6-1 and TRBJ1-5, with TRBD1 matching 11 bases. With 7 bases clipped from V and 6 bases from J, the junction kept 8 bases outside the gene matches. The length of the CDR3 is 15 residues. Germline-derived CDR1 and CDR2 are MNHNS and SASEGT. In DNA form, the CDR3 reads TGTGCCAGCATACGGGGGACAGGGGGATTTCAGCCCCAGCATTTT. This codes for CASIRGTGGFQPQHF.

The chain is built from TRBV5-6 and TRBJ2-7; 8 nucleotides line up with TRBD1. Trimming removed 0 bases from V and 3 bases from J; junction bases left unmatched: 2. This CDR3 contains 14 residues. Germline CDR1 reads SGHDT; CDR2 reads YYEEEE. CDR3 residues: CASSLGQGFYEQYF. In DNA form, the CDR3 reads TGTGCCAGCAGCTTGGGACAGGGGTTCTACGAGCAGTACTTC.

The chain links TRBV4-2 to TRBJ2-2, with a tentative D call TRBD1 (6 bases). CDR3 length: 16 residues. The V end was cut by 4 bases, the J end by 3 bases, with 15 bases between. CDR1 and CDR2 from the germline V gene are LGHNA and YNFKEQ. The CDR3 here is CASSLRAGDDTGELFF. The CDR3 region has the DNA TGTGCCAGCAGCCTCAGGGCAGGGGATGACACCGGGGAGCTGTTTTTT.

This clone has more than one count but fewer than ten. The chain employs TRBV5-6 and TRBJ1-1; D may be TRBD1 (6 bases). Germline CDR1 reads SGHDT; CDR2 reads YYEEEE. The CDR3 covers 12 residues. V shed 5 bases and J shed 5 bases, with 10 bases lying between them. The CDR3 bases are TGTGCCAGCAGTTACAGGGTTACTGAAGCTTTCTTT. This encodes CASSYRVTEAFF.

The chain carries TRBV11-2 and TRBJ1-6; the D is unclear. The length of the CDR3 is 17 residues. Trimming took off 0 bases at V and 7 bases at J, with 16 bases between the two ends. Germline V CDR1 and CDR2: SGHAT, FQNNGV. CDR3 nucleotide sequence: TGTGCCAGCAGCTTAGATCGGTCCGGGGTGCGAAATTCACCCCTCCACTTT. Protein sequence: CASSLDRSGVRNSPLHF.

This clone was observed once. The chain has TRBV28 and TRBJ2-7; no clear D gene. The CDR3 length is 13 residues. The V gene lost 4 bases and the J gene lost 1 base, with 8 bases spanning the gap. In germline, CDR1 is MDHEN, CDR2 SYDVKM. For the CDR3, the DNA is TGTGCCAGCAGTTCGGGTCAGTCCTACGAGCAGTACTTC. Translation gives CASSSGQSYEQYF.

The V call is TRBV6-1, the J call TRBJ2-7, with a possible D match to TRBD1 (5 bases). The CDR3 has 15 residues. Germline lookup yields CDR1 MNHNS and CDR2 SASEGT. V lost 5 bases and J lost 0, with 14 bases in between. The CDR3 loop reads CASSPLTVDSYEQYF. CDR3 coding DNA: TGTGCCAGCAGTCCCCTGACAGTTGACTCCTACGAGCAGTACTTC.

V gene TRBV18 combines with J gene TRBJ2-7; weak D call: TRBD1 (6 bases). Trimming removed 3 bases from V and 4 bases from J, with 13 bases in between. Germline CDR1 and CDR2: KGHSH and LQKENI. The CDR3 has 14 amino acids. The CDR3 DNA sequence: TGTGCCAGCTCACCTGGGGGCGCATCGTACGAGCAGTACTTC. Amino acids: CASSPGGASYEQYF.